The T cell receptor beta chain under discussion was sequenced for a study of blood T cell repertoires in COVID-19. Study as a whole: The United States, Italy and Spain provided the acute and convalescent COVID-19 samples. The cDNA or gDNA used as material had been derived from T cells, B-cell-depleted T cells, or PBMCs.

Authors' processing steps: Researchers report that nucleated cell counts were estimated from reference gene primer amplification. The data were produced by immunoSEQ multiplex PCR, yet TCRdb's version contains in-frame clones alone and is incomplete. For V, J and clone size, that table is used; D and trimming come from the DNA. Of 130,000 to 150,000 clones listed, 89% were seen once; the top ten hold roughly 1.6%. Trimming cost V 0 bases and J 8 bases, with 13 bases left between them. The CDR3 is 14 residues long. Germline V gene lookup returns CDR1 LGHNA and CDR2 YNFKEQ. The clonotype was recovered from a human donor in a cohort sampled during active COVID-19. The gene calls are TRBV4-2 and TRBJ1-2; D gene ambiguous. The specimen was peripheral blood. CDR3 sequence: CASSQEPLTGGYTF. As DNA, the CDR3 is TGTGCCAGCAGCCAAGAGCCGTTAACGGGGGGCTACACCTTC.